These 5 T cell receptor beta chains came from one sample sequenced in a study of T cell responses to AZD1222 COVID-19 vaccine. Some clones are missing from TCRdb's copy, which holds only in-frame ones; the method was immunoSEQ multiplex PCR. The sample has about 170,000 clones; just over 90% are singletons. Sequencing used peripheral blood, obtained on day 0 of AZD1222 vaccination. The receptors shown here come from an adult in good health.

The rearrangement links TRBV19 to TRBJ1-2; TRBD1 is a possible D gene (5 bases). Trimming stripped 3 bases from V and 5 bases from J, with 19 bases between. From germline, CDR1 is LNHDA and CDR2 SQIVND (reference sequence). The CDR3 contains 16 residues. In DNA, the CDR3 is TGTGCCAGTAGTATTATGGGGGTAGCGACCCTATATGGCTACACCTTC. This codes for CASSIMGVATLYGYTF.

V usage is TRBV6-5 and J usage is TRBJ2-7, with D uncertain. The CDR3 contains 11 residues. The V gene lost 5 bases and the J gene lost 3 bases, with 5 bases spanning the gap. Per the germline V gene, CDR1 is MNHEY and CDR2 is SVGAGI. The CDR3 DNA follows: TGTGCCAGCAGTACCTACTACGAGCAGTACTTC. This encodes CASSTYYEQYF.

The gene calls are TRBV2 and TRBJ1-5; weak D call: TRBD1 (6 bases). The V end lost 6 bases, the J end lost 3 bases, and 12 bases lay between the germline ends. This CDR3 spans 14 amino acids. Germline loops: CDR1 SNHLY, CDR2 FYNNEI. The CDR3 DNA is TGTGCCAGCAGAACCACAGGGATCAATCAGCCCCAGCATTTT. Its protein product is CASRTTGINQPQHF.

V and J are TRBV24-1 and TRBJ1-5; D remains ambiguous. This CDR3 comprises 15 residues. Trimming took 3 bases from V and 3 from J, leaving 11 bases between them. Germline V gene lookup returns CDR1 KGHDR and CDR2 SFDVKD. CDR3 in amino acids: CATSDDTRPNQPQHF. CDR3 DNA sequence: TGTGCCACCAGTGATGACACTAGACCCAATCAGCCCCAGCATTTT.

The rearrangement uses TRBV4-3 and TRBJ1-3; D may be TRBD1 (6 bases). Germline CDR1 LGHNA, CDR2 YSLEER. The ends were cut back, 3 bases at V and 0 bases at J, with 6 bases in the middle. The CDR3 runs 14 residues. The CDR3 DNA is TGCGCCAGCAGCCAGGGACACTCTGGAAACACCATATATTTT. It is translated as CASSQGHSGNTIYF.